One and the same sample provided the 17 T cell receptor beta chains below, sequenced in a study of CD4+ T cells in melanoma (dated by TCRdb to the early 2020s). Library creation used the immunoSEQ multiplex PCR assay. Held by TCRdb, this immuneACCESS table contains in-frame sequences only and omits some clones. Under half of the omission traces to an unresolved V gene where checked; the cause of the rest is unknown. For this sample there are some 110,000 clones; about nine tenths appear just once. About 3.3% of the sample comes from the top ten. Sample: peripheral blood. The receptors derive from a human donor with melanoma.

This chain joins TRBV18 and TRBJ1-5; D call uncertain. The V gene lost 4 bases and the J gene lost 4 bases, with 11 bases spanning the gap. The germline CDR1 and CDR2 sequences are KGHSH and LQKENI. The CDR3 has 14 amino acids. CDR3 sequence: CASSLQRINQPQHF. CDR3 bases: TGTGCCAGCTCACTCCAACGAATTAATCAGCCCCAGCATTTT.

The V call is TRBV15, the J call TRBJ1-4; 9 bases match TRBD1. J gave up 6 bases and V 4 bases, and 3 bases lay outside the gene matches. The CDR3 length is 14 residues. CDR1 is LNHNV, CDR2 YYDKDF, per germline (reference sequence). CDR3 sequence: CATSTGQGYEKLFF. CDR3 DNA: TGTGCCACCAGCACGGGACAGGGCTATGAAAAACTGTTTTTT.

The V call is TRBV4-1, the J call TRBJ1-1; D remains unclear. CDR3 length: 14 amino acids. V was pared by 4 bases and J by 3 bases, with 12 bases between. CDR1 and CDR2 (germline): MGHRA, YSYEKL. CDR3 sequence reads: CASSPRPGYTEAFF. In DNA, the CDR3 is TGCGCCAGCAGCCCCCGTCCCGGGTACACTGAAGCTTTCTTT.

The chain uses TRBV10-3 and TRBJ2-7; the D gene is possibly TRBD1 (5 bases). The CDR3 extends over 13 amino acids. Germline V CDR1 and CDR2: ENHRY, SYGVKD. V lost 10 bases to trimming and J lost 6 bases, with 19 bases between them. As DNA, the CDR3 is TGTGCCACTGTCCAGTGGGGCGAGTCCGAGCAGTACTTC. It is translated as CATVQWGESEQYF.

The CDR3 region has the DNA TGCGCCAGCAGCCCCTCCGGGAGGGGGGGGAACACTGAAGCTTTCTTT. Translated, it gives CASSPSGRGGNTEAFF. The rearrangement uses TRBV4-1 and TRBJ1-1; D perhaps matches TRBD1 (6 bases). The CDR3 spans 16 residues. V dropped 4 bases and J dropped 1 base, with 16 bases sitting between them. Germline CDR1 is MGHRA and CDR2 is YSYEKL.

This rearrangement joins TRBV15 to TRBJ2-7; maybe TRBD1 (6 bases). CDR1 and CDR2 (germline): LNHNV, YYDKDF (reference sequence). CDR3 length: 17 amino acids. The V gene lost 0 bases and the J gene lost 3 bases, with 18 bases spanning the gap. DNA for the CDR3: TGTGCCACCAGCAGAGATACGGAAAACAGGGTGATCTACGAGCAGTACTTC. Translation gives CATSRDTENRVIYEQYF.

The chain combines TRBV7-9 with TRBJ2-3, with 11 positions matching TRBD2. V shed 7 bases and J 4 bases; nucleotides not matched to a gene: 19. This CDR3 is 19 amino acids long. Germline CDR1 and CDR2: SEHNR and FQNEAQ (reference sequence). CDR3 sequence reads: CASTNWAGDSGGGSDTQYF. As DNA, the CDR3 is TGTGCCAGCACCAACTGGGCCGGTGATAGCGGGGGGGGATCAGATACGCAGTATTTT. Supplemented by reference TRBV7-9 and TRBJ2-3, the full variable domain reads DTGVSQNPRHKITKRGQNVTFRCDPISEHNRLYWYRQTLGQGPEFLTYFQNEAQLEKSRLLSDRFSAERPKGSFSTLEIQRTEQGDSAMYLCASTNWAGDSGGGSDTQYFGPGTRLTVL.

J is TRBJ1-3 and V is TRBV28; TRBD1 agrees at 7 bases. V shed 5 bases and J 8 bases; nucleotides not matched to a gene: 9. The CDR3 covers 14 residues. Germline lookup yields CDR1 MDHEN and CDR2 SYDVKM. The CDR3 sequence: CASSVVRGGDTIYF. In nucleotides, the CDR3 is TGTGCCAGCAGTGTGGTCAGGGGGGGAGACACCATATATTTT.

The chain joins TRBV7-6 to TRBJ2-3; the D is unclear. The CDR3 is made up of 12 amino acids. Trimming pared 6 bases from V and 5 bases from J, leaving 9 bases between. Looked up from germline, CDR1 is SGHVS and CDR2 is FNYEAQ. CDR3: CASSPIEDTQYF. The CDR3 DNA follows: TGTGCCAGCAGTCCGATCGAAGATACGCAGTATTTT.

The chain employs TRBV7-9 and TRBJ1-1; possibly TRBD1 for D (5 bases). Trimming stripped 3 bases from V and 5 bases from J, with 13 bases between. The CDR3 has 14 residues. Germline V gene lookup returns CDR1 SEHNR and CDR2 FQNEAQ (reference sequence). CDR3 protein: CASSFGGGRTEAFF. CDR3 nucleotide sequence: TGTGCCAGCAGCTTTGGGGGTGGTAGGACTGAAGCTTTCTTT. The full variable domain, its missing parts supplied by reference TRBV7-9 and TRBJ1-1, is DTGVSQNPRHKITKRGQNVTFRCDPISEHNRLYWYRQTLGQGPEFLTYFQNEAQLEKSRLLSDRFSAERPKGSFSTLEIQRTEQGDSAMYLCASSFGGGRTEAFFGQGTRLTVV.

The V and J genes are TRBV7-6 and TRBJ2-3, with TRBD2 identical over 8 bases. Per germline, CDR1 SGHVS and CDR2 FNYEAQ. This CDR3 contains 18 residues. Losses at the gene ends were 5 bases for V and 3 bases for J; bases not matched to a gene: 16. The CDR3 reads CASSAPAGGQGWTDTQYF. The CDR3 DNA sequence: TGTGCCAGCAGCGCCCCGGCGGGGGGCCAAGGTTGGACAGATACGCAGTATTTT.

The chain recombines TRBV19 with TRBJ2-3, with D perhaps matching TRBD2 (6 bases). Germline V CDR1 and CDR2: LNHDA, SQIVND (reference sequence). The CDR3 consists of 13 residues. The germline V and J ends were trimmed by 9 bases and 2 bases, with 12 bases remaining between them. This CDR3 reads CASLRRDTDTQYF. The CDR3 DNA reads TGTGCCAGCCTCAGGCGGGACACAGATACGCAGTATTTT. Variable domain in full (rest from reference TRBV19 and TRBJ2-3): DGGITQSPKYLFRKEGQNVTLSCEQNLNHDAMYWYRQDPGQGLRLIYYSQIVNDFQKGDIAEGYSVSREKKESFPLTVTSAQKNPTAFYLCASLRRDTDTQYFGPGTRLTVL.

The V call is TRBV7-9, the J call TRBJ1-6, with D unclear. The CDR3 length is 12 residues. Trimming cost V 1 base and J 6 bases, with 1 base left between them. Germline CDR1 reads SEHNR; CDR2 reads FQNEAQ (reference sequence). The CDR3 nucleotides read TGTGCCAGCAGCTTAGTTAATTCACCCCTCCACTTT. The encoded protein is CASSLVNSPLHF. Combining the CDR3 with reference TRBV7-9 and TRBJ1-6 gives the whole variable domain DTGVSQNPRHKITKRGQNVTFRCDPISEHNRLYWYRQTLGQGPEFLTYFQNEAQLEKSRLLSDRFSAERPKGSFSTLEIQRTEQGDSAMYLCASSLVNSPLHFGNGTRLTVT.

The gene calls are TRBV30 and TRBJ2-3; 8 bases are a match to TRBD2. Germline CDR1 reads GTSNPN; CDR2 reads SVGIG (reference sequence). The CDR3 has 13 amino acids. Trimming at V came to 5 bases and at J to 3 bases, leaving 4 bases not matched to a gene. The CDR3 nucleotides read TGTGCCTGGGGGCGCGGGGGGACAGATACGCAGTATTTT. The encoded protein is CAWGRGGTDTQYF. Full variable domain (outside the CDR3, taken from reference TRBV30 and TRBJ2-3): SQTIHQWPATLVQPVGSPLSLECTVEGTSNPNLYWYRQAAGRGLQLLFYSVGIGQISSEVPQNLSASRPQDRQFILSSKKLLLSDSGFYLCAWGRGGTDTQYFGPGTRLTVL.

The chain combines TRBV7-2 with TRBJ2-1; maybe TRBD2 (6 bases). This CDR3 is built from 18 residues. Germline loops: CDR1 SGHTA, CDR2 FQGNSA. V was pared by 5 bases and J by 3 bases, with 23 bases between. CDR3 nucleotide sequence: TGTGCCAGCAGCCCACTACAAGCGGGTCCCAACTACTACAATGAGCAGTTCTTC. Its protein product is CASSPLQAGPNYYNEQFF.

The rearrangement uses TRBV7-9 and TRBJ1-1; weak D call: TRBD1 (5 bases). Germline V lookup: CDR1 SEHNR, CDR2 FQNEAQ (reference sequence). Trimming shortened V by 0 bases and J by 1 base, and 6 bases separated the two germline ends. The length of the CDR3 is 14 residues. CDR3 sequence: CASSLAGGNTEAFF. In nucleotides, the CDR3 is TGTGCCAGCAGCTTAGCGGGGGGGAACACTGAAGCTTTCTTT.

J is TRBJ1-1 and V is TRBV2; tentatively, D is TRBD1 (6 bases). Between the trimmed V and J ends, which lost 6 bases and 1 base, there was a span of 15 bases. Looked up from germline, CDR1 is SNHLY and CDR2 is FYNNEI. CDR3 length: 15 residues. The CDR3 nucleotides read TGTGCCAGCAGCCGCCTGGGACAATCGAACACTGAAGCTTTCTTT. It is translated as CASSRLGQSNTEAFF.